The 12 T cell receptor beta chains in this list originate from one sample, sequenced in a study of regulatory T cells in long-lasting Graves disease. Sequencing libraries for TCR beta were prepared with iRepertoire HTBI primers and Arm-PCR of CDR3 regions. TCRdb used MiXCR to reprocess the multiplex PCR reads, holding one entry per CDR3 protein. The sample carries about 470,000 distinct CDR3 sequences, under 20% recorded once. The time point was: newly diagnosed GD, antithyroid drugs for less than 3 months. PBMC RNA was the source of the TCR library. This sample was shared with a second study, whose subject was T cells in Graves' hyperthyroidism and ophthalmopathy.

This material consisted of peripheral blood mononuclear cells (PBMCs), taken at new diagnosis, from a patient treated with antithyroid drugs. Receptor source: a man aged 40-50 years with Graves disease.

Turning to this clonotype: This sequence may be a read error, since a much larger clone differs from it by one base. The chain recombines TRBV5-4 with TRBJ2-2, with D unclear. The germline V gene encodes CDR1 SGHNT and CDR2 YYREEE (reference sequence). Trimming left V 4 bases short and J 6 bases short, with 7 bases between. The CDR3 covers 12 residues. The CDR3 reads CASSPSAGELFF. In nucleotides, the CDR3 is TGTGCCAGCAGCCCCTCCGCCGGGGAGCTGTTTTTT.

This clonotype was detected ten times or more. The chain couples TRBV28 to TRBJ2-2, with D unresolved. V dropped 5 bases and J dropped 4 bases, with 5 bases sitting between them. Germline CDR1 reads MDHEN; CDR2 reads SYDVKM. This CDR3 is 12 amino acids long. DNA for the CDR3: TGTGCCAGCAGTCGACTCACCGGGGAGCTGTTTTTT. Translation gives CASSRLTGELFF.

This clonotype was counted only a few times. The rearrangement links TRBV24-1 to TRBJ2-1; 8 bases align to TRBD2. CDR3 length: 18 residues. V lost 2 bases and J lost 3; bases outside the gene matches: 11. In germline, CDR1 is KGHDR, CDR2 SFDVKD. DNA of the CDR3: TGTGCCACCAGTGATTCCAGGCCTTTAGCGGGACACTACAATGAGCAGTTCTTC. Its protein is CATSDSRPLAGHYNEQFF.

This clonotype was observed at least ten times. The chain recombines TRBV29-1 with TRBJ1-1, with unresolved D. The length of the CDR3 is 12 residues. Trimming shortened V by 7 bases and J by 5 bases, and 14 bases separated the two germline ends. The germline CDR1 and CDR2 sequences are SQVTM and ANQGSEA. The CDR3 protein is CSAGRRGTEAFF. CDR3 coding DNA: TGCAGCGCCGGGAGACGGGGAACTGAAGCTTTCTTT. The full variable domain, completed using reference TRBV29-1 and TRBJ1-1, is SAVISQKPSRDICQRGTSLTIQCQVDSQVTMMFWYRQQPGQSLTLIATANQGSEATYESGFVIDKFPISRPNLTFSTLTVSNMSPEDSSIYLCSAGRRGTEAFFGQGTRLTVV.

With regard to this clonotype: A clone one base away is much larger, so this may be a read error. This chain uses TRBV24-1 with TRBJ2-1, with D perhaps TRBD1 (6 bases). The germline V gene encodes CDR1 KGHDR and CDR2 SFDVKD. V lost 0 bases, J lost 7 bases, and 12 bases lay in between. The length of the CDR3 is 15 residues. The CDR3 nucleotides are TGTGCCACCAGTGATTTGGGGGGTGGGACAAATGAGCAGTTCTTC. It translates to CATSDLGGGTNEQFF.

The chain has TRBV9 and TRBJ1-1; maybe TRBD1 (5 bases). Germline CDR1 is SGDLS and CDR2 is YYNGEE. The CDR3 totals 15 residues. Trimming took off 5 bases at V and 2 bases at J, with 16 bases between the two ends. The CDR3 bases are TGTGCCAGCAGTCTCCATGGAGACAGCAACACTGAAGCTTTCTTT. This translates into CASSLHGDSNTEAFF.

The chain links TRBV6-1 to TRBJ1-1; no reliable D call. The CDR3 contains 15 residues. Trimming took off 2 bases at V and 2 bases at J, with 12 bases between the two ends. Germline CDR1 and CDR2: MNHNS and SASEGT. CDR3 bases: TGTGCCAGCAGTGAAAAGAACTTTTTAAACACTGAAGCTTTCTTT. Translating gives CASSEKNFLNTEAFF.

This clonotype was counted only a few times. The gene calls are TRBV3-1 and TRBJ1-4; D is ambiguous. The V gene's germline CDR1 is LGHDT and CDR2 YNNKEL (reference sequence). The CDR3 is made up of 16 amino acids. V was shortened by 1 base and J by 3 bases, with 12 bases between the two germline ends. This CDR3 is CASSQAKLASNEKLFF. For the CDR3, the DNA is TGTGCCAGCAGCCAAGCCAAGTTGGCTTCTAATGAAAAACTGTTTTTT.

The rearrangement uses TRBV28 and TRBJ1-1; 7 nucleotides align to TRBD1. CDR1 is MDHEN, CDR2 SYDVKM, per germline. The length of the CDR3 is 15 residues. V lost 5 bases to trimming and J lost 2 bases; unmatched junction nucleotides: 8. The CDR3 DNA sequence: TGTGCCAGCAGTATGCCGGGACAGTCAAACACTGAAGCTTTCTTT. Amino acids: CASSMPGQSNTEAFF.

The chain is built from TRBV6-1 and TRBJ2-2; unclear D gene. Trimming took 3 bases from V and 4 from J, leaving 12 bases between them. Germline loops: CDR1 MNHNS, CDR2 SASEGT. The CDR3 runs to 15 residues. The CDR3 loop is CASSEILGGTGELFF. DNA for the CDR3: TGTGCCAGCAGTGAGATTTTGGGTGGCACCGGGGAGCTGTTTTTT.

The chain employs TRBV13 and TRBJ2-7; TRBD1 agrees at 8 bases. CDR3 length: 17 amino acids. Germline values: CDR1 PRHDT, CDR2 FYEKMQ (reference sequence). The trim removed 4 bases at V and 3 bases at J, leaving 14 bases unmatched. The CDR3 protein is CASSSRPLGQGFYEQYF. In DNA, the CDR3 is TGTGCCAGCAGCTCAAGGCCCCTCGGACAGGGATTCTACGAGCAGTACTTC.

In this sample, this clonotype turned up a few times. CDR3 bases: TGCGCCAGCAGCACAACCGGGACTAGCTACAATGAGCAGTTCTTC. It yields the protein CASSTTGTSYNEQFF. The V gene is TRBV5-1, the J gene TRBJ2-1; 8 bases map to TRBD2. Germline V gene sequence: CDR1 SGHRS, CDR2 YFSETQ. The CDR3 has 15 amino acids. Germline trimming cut 4 bases from V and 3 bases from J; bases unmatched to any gene: 6.